These 3 T cell receptor beta chains share one sample of origin, sequenced in a study of technical replicates of blood from a few donors. Repertoires were generated with immunoSEQ multiplex PCR, while TCRdb's copy carries only in-frame clones and drops some. The sample lists some 98,000 clones; around 95% were seen once. The sample taken for sequencing was T cells isolated from PBMCs. These receptors originate from a human donor in good health.

This clone was picked up one time. J is TRBJ1-2 and V is TRBV5-1, with a tentative D call TRBD1 (6 bases). Germline loops: CDR1 SGHRS, CDR2 YFSETQ. There are 15 residues in the CDR3. Trimming took 0 bases from V and 8 from J, leaving 17 bases between them. In DNA form, the CDR3 reads TGCGCCAGCAGCTTGGCGGGGCGGGGGGCGCGAGGCTACACCTTC. This encodes CASSLAGRGARGYTF.

The genes are TRBV6-5 and TRBJ1-1, with D tentatively TRBD1 (6 bases). The CDR3 has 14 residues. Germline-derived CDR1 and CDR2 are MNHEY and SVGAGI. V gave up 7 bases and J gave up 2 bases, with 14 bases separating them. CDR3 nucleotides: TGTGCCAGCAATTCAAGACAGGCCAACACTGAAGCTTTCTTT. Its protein product is CASNSRQANTEAFF.

The gene calls are TRBV2 and TRBJ2-2; possible D gene TRBD2, 6 bases. The V end was cut by 0 bases, the J end by 4 bases, with 9 bases between. Germline V lookup: CDR1 SNHLY, CDR2 FYNNEI. CDR3 length: 15 amino acids. The CDR3 nucleotides read TGTGCCAGCAGTGAAGCCGGGGGTGGCACCGGGGAGCTGTTTTTT. Amino acids: CASSEAGGGTGELFF.